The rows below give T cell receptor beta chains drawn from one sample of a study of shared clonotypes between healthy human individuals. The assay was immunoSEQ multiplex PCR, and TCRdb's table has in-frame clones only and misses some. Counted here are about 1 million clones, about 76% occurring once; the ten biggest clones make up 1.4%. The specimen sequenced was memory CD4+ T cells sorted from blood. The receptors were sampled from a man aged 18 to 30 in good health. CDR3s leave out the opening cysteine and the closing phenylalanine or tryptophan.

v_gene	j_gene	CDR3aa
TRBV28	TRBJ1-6	ASSGPWDNSPLH
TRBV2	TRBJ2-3	ASSPLDTQY
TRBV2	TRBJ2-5	ASSLGQGVQETQY
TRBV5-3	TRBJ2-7	ARSFDGNYEQY
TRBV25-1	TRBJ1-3	ASRQGAQNTIY
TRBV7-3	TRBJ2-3	ASSENGVLQY
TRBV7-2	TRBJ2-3	ASSRRDVQLLLNTDTQY
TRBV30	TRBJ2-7	AWSVGQYEQY
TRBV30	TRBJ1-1	AWTPLGNTEAF
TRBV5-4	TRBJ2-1	ASSARDSYNEQF
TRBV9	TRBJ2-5	ASSAPAFGSRETQY
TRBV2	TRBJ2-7	ASNEGYEQY
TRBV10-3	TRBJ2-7	AISLHPGQSYEQY
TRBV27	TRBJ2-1	ASSRTSGGVRYNEQF
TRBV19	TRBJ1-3	ASSNSGTGIRNTIY
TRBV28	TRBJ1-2	ATLAEGYGYT
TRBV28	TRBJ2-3	ASTPGTTTDTQY
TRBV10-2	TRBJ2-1	ASNPRATYNEQF
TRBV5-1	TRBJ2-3	ASSLAAGVADTQY
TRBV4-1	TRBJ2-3	ASSQPSGSGGTQY
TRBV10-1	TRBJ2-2	ASSDPGGTGELF
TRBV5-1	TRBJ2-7	AIRTGRSYEQY
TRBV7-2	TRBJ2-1	ASSVDGSYNEQF
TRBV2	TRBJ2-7	ASRLDSSLSYEQY
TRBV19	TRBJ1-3	ASSMNDRGRLSGNTIY
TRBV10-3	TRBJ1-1	ALSRGEDTEAF
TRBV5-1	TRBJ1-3	ASSLDPASDTIY
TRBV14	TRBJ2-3	ASSQHGGGSTDTQY
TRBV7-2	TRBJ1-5	ASSSGQGPQPQH
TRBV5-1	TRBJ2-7	ASSLKTSGSENEQY
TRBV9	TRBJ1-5	ASSVGGDSNQPQH
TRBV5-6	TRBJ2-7	ASSPDPGQGFYEQY
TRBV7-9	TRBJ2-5	ASSQVVGRETQY
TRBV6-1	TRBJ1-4	ASSELMKKLF
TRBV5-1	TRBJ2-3	ASNQGFTDTQY